These 22 T cell receptor beta chains were all obtained from the same sample, sequenced in a study of OX40 agonist ivuxolimab in advanced cancers. The assay was immunoSEQ multiplex PCR, and TCRdb's table has in-frame clones only and misses some. The table shows under 80,000 clones, with about 85% occurring only once. The sequencing used CD4+ or CD8+ T cells sorted from blood, collected in a trial of the OX40 agonist ivuxolimab. The receptors come from an adult with an advanced solid tumor such as melanoma, head and neck, liver or kidney cancer.

This clone is a singleton in its sample. The V call is TRBV10-3, the J call TRBJ1-6; 7 bases map to TRBD1. Germline loops: CDR1 ENHRY, CDR2 SYGVKD. The V and J ends lost 10 bases and 5 bases, in that order; junction bases with no gene match: 8. The CDR3 has 14 amino acids. CDR3 DNA sequence: TGTGCCACCGCGGGACAGCGGAATAATTCACCCCTCCACTTT. This translates into CATAGQRNNSPLHF.

The chain couples TRBV7-3 to TRBJ2-5, with D unresolved. V gave up 5 bases and J gave up 4 bases, with 11 bases separating them. The germline V gene has CDR1 SGHTA and CDR2 FQGTGA. The CDR3 runs to 13 residues. DNA for the CDR3: TGTGCCAGCAGCGGTAGTTCGGTAGAGACCCAGTACTTC. Protein: CASSGSSVETQYF.

The V gene is TRBV5-1, the J gene TRBJ2-1; D tentatively fits TRBD1 or TRBD2 (5 bases each). V was clipped by 0 bases and J by 6 bases, with 10 bases between them. Germline V gives CDR1 SGHRS, CDR2 YFSETQ. This CDR3 region has 14 residues. The CDR3 nucleotides read TGCGCCAGCAGCTTGGTTCCGGGGCTCAATGAGCAGTTCTTC. Translated: CASSLVPGLNEQFF.

The chain combines TRBV4-3 with TRBJ1-2; D call uncertain. Trimming left V 0 bases short and J 2 bases short, with 16 bases between. This CDR3 comprises 17 residues. CDR1 and CDR2 (germline): LGHNA, YSLEER. CDR3: CASSQESGAQRNYGYTF. The CDR3 DNA follows: TGCGCCAGCAGCCAAGAGTCAGGAGCTCAACGGAACTATGGCTACACCTTC.

This clone occurred once. As DNA, the CDR3 is TGCGCCAGCAGCTTGGACACGGAGCAGTACTTC. Translation gives CASSLDTEQYF. V is TRBV5-1 and J is TRBJ2-7; D call uncertain. The CDR3 is 11 residues long. V shed 0 bases and J shed 7 bases, with 5 bases lying between them. Germline CDR1 is SGHRS and CDR2 is YFSETQ.

This clone was observed a single time. V is TRBV11-1 and J is TRBJ2-3; 10 nucleotides align to TRBD1. Germline V CDR1 and CDR2: SGHAT, FQDESV (reference sequence). Germline trimming cut 5 bases from V and 6 bases from J; bases unmatched to any gene: 8. CDR3 length: 15 amino acids. The CDR3, as DNA: TGTGCCAGCAGCCAGCGCGGGACAGGGGCCGATACGCAGTATTTT. Amino acid sequence: CASSQRGTGADTQYF.

The chain joins TRBV6-4 to TRBJ1-2, with a tentative D call TRBD1 (6 bases). The CDR3 is 20 amino acids. With 0 bases removed from V and 3 bases from J, the gap between germline ends came to 26 bases. Germline loops: CDR1 MRHNA, CDR2 SNTAGT. CDR3 DNA sequence: TGTGCCAGCAGTGACTCGTATTATCAGGGGCCCCCCCGGCGGGACTATGGCTACACCTTC. It codes for CASSDSYYQGPPRRDYGYTF.

V is TRBV28 and J is TRBJ1-5; 10 bases match TRBD1. Unmatched junction bases numbered 8, after V lost 6 bases and J lost 6 bases. The CDR3 sequence is 15 residues long. CDR1 and CDR2 from the germline V gene are MDHEN and SYDVKM. CDR3 sequence reads: CASSGGQGSAQPQHF. The CDR3 DNA follows: TGTGCCAGCAGCGGGGGACAGGGGTCCGCTCAGCCCCAGCATTTT.

The J gene is TRBJ1-5, the V gene TRBV10-1; D is unclear. Germline V CDR1 and CDR2: WNHNN, SYGVQD (reference sequence). The CDR3 is 12 amino acids. V was clipped by 3 bases and J by 1 base, with 1 base between them. CDR3 in amino acids: CASSESNQPQHF. The DNA for the CDR3 is TGCGCCAGCAGTGAAAGCAATCAGCCCCAGCATTTT.

The V gene is TRBV6-6, the J gene TRBJ2-2; unclear D gene. Germline CDR1 reads MNHNY; CDR2 reads SVGAGI (reference sequence). The CDR3 covers 15 residues. Trimming took 1 base from V and 3 from J, leaving 9 bases between them. The CDR3 bases are TGTGCCAGCAGTTACTTCGGCAGAGACACCGGGGAGCTGTTTTTT. Its translation is CASSYFGRDTGELFF.

This rearrangement joins TRBV11-2 to TRBJ2-7, with 7 bases lining up with TRBD2. The V gene end was trimmed by 0 bases and the J gene end by 3 bases; junction bases not matched to a gene: 8. Germline loops: CDR1 SGHAT, CDR2 FQNNGV. The CDR3 consists of 16 residues. CDR3 in DNA: TGTGCCAGCAGCTTAGAGGGGGGGGTAGTTAGCTACGAGCAGTACTTC. This sequence encodes CASSLEGGVVSYEQYF.

This clone was found a few times. The chain has TRBV6-5 and TRBJ1-2; the D gene is possibly TRBD1 (5 bases). This CDR3 has 15 residues. The germline V and J ends were trimmed by 6 bases and 4 bases, with 18 bases remaining between them. In germline, CDR1 is MNHEY, CDR2 SVGAGI. The CDR3 coding sequence is TGTGCCAGCAGACCTCCGACAGAGAACATCTATGGCTACACCTTC. Its translation: CASRPPTENIYGYTF.

The rearrangement links TRBV13 to TRBJ1-1, with D possibly TRBD1 on 5 matching bases. The V end lost 7 bases, the J end lost 4 bases, and 19 bases lay between the germline ends. CDR3 length: 15 residues. Germline V gene lookup returns CDR1 PRHDT and CDR2 FYEKMQ (reference sequence). CDR3 sequence (DNA): TGTGCCAGCACCCACGGGGCGCGGAAGGGCACTGAAGCTTTCTTT. Translating gives CASTHGARKGTEAFF.

The chain recombines TRBV7-2 with TRBJ2-3; possibly TRBD1 for D (6 bases). Trimming pared 8 bases from V and 4 bases from J, leaving 13 bases between. Germline V gene sequence: CDR1 SGHTA, CDR2 FQGNSA. CDR3 length: 13 amino acids. DNA for the CDR3: TGTGCCAGCTGGGGGCGGGCGGCAGATACGCAGTATTTT. The encoded protein is CASWGRAADTQYF.

The chain has TRBV27 and TRBJ2-2; either TRBD1 or TRBD2 may supply D (6 bases each). Germline V gene lookup returns CDR1 MNHEY and CDR2 SMNVEV (reference sequence). V dropped 7 bases and J dropped 6 bases, with 21 bases sitting between them. The CDR3 has 16 residues. DNA of the CDR3: TGTGCCAGCACCTCTGGAGGGGGAGAAAGTCCCGGGGAGCTGTTTTTT. It encodes CASTSGGGESPGELFF.

This sequence joins TRBV27 and TRBJ2-7; the match to TRBD1 covers 8 bases. Germline V gene data show CDR1 as MNHEY and CDR2 as SMNVEV (reference sequence). The ends lost 2 bases at V and 3 bases at J; junction bases unmatched: 6. CDR3 length equals 15 residues. The CDR3 DNA is TGTGCCAGCAGTTTAATTCAGGACAGGGACTACGAGCAGTACTTC. As protein: CASSLIQDRDYEQYF.

The chain carries TRBV28 and TRBJ1-2; 8 nucleotides agree with TRBD1. CDR3 length: 20 residues. Germline values: CDR1 MDHEN, CDR2 SYDVKM. Trimming at V came to 3 bases and at J to 8 bases, leaving 26 bases not matched to a gene. CDR3: CASSFEDRSHSGGASGGYTF. CDR3 nucleotide sequence: TGTGCCAGCAGTTTCGAGGATCGCTCCCACTCAGGGGGCGCTTCCGGAGGCTACACCTTC.

This clone was detected only once. The V call is TRBV18, the J call TRBJ1-3; D remains ambiguous. This CDR3 is built from 16 residues. Trimming removed 2 bases from V and 0 bases from J, with 11 bases in between. Germline CDR1 and CDR2: KGHSH and LQKENI. CDR3 amino acids: CASSPFDASSGNTIYF. The DNA of the CDR3 is TGTGCCAGCTCACCATTTGACGCTTCCTCTGGAAACACCATATATTTT.

The chain is built from TRBV28 and TRBJ1-3, with a tentative D call TRBD1 (6 bases). Germline-derived CDR1 and CDR2 are MDHEN and SYDVKM. The CDR3 totals 15 residues. V dropped 7 bases and J dropped 0 bases, with 13 bases sitting between them. For the CDR3, the DNA is TGTGCCAGCACCTCAGGGGCCTCCTCTGGAAACACCATATATTTT. Its translation is CASTSGASSGNTIYF.

This chain links TRBV6-6 with TRBJ2-7; TRBD1 aligns across 7 bases. Germline CDR1 is MNHNY and CDR2 is SVGAGI (reference sequence). The CDR3 extends over 12 amino acids. J lost 5 bases, V lost 6 bases, and 4 bases had no gene match. CDR3 sequence: CASSATGDEQYF. The CDR3 bases are TGTGCCAGCAGCGCCACAGGGGACGAGCAGTACTTC.

This rearrangement joins TRBV18 to TRBJ2-1, with a weak D call TRBD1 (5 bases). The CDR3 runs to 14 residues. The germline V and J ends were trimmed by 6 bases and 0 bases, with 9 bases remaining between them. CDR1 is KGHSH, CDR2 LQKENI, per germline. CDR3 DNA sequence: TGTGCCAGCTCCGGCCAGGGCTCCTACAATGAGCAGTTCTTC. Amino acids: CASSGQGSYNEQFF.

The table lists this clone with a few counts. The chain combines TRBV28 with TRBJ1-1; D is possibly TRBD1 (6 bases). Germline lookup yields CDR1 MDHEN and CDR2 SYDVKM. V was trimmed by 5 bases and J by 8 bases, leaving 12 bases between them. This CDR3 region has 12 residues. DNA of the CDR3: TGTGCCAGCAGTATCCAGAGGGGGGAAGCTTTCTTT. It encodes CASSIQRGEAFF.